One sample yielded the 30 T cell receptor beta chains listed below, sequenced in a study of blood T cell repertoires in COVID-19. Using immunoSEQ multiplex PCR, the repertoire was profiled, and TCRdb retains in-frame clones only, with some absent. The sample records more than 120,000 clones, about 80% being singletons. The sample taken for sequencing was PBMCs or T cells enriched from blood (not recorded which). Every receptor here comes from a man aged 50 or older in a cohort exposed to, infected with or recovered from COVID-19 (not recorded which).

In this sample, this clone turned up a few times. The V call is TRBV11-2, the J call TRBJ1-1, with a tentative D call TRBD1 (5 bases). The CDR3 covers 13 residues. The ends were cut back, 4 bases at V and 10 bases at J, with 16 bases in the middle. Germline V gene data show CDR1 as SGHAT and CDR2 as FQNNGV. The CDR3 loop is CASSSTTDSRAFF. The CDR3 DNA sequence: TGTGCCAGCAGCTCGACGACTGACAGTAGAGCTTTCTTT. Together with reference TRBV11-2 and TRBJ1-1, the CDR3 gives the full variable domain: EAGVAQSPRYKIIEKRQSVAFWCNPISGHATLYWYQQILGQGPKLLIQFQNNGVVDDSQLPKDRFSAERLKGVDSTLKIQPAKLEDSAVYLCASSSTTDSRAFFGQGTRLTVV.

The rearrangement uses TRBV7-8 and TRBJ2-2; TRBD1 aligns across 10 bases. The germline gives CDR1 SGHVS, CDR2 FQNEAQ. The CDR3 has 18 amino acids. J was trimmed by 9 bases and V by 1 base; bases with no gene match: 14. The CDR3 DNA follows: TGTGCCAGCAGCTTAGAGTTAGGGGGGACAGGGGTTAACCGGGAGCTGTTTTTT. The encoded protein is CASSLELGGTGVNRELFF.

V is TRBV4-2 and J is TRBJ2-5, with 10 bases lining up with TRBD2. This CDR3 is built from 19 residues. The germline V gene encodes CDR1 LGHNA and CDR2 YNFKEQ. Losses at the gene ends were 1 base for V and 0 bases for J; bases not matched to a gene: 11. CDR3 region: CASSQGRASGSSYQETQYF. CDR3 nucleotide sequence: TGTGCCAGCAGCCAAGGAAGGGCTAGCGGGAGCTCGTACCAAGAGACCCAGTACTTC.

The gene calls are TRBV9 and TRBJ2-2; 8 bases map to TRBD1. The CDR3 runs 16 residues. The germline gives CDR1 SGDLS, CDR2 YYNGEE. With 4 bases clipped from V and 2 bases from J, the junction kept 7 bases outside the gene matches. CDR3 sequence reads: CASSPRQGLNTGELFF. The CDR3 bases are TGTGCCAGCAGCCCCCGACAGGGGCTCAACACCGGGGAGCTGTTTTTT.

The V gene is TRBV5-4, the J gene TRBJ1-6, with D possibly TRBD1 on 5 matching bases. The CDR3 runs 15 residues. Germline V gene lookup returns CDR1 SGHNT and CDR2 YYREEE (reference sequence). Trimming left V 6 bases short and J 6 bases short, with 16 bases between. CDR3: CASTVGGAGNSPLHF. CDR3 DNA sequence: TGTGCCAGCACCGTCGGGGGAGCGGGTAATTCACCCCTCCACTTT. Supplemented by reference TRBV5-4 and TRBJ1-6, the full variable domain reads ETGVTQSPTHLIKTRGQQVTLRCSSQSGHNTVSWYQQALGQGPQFIFQYYREEENGRGNFPPRFSGLQFPNYSSELNVNALELDDSALYLCASTVGGAGNSPLHFGNGTRLTVT.

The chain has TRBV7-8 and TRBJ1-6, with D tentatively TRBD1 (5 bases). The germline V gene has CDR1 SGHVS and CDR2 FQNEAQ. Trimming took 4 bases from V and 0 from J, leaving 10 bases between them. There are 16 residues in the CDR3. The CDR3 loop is CASSSQGISYNSPLHF. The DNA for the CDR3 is TGTGCCAGCAGCTCTCAGGGAATCTCCTATAATTCACCCCTCCACTTT. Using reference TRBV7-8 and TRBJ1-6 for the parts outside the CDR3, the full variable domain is GAGVSQSPRYKVAKRGQDVALRCDPISGHVSLFWYQQALGQGPEFLTYFQNEAQLDKSGLPSDRFFAERPEGSVSTLKIQRTQQEDSAVYLCASSSQGISYNSPLHFGNGTRLTVT.

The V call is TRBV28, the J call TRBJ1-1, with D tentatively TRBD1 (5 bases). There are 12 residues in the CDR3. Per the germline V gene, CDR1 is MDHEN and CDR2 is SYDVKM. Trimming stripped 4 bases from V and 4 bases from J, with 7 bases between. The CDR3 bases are TGTGCCAGCAGTTATAGGGGCACTGAAGCTTTCTTT. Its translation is CASSYRGTEAFF.

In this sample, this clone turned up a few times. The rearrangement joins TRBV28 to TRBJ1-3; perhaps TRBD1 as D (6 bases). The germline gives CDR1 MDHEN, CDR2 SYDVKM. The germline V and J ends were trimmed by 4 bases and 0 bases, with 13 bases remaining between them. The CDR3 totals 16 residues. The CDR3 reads CASSSSGQSSGNTIYF. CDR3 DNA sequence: TGTGCCAGCAGTTCCTCGGGACAATCCTCTGGAAACACCATATATTTT.

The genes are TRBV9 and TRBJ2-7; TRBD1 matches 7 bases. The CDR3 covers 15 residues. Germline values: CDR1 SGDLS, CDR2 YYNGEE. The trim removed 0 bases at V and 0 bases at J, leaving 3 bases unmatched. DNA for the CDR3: TGTGCCAGCAGCGTAGATGGGACAGTCTCCTACGAGCAGTACTTC. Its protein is CASSVDGTVSYEQYF.

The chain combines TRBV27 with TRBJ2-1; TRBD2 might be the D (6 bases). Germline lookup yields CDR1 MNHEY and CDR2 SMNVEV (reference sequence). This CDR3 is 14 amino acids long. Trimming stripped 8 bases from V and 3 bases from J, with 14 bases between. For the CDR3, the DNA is TGTGCCAGCGGATACGGGGGAGTCTACAATGAGCAGTTCTTC. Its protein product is CASGYGGVYNEQFF.

The CDR3 region is CASSPSWPGNGYTF. Here the CDR3 DNA reads TGTGCCAGCAGCCCCTCGTGGCCAGGGAATGGCTACACCTTC. The chain recombines TRBV11-2 with TRBJ1-2, with D possibly being TRBD1 (5 bases). CDR1 SGHAT and CDR2 FQNNGV come from the germline V gene. V gave up 5 bases and J gave up 6 bases, with 16 bases separating them. This CDR3 has 14 residues.

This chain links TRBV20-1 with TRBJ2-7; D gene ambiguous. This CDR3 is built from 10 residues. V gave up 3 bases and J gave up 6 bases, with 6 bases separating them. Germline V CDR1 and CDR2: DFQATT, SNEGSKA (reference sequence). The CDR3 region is CSARRFEQYF. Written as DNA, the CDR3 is TGCAGTGCTAGGAGGTTCGAGCAGTACTTC.

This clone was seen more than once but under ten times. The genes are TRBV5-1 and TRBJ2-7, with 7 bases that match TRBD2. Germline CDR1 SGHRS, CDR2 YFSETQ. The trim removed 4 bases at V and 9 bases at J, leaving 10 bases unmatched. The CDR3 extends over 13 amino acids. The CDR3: CASSPSGLWGQYF. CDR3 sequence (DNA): TGCGCCAGCAGCCCTAGCGGCCTATGGGGGCAGTACTTC.

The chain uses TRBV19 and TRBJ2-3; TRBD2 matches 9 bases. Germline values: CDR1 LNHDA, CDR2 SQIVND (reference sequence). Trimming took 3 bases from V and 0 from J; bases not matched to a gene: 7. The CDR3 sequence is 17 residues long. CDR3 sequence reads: CASSMLTSGYSTDTQYF. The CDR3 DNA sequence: TGTGCCAGTAGTATGCTAACTAGCGGGTACAGCACAGATACGCAGTATTTT.

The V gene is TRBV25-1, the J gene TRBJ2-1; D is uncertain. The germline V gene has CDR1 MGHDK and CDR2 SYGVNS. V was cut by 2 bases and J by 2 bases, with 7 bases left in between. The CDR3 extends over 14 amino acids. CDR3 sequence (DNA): TGTGCCAGCAGTGAACCCGACACCTACAATGAGCAGTTCTTC. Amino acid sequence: CASSEPDTYNEQFF.

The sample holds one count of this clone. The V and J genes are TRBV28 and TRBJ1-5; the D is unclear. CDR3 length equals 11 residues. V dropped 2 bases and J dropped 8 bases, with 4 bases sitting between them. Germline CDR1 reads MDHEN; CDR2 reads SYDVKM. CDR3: CASSLGEPQHF. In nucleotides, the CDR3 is TGTGCCAGCAGTTTAGGAGAGCCCCAGCATTTT.

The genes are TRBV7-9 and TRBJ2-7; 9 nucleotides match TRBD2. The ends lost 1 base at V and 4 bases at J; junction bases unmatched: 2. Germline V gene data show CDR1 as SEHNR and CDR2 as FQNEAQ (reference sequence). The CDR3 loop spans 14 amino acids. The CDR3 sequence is CASSLVAGAYEQYF. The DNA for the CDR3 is TGTGCCAGCAGCTTAGTAGCGGGAGCATACGAGCAGTACTTC.

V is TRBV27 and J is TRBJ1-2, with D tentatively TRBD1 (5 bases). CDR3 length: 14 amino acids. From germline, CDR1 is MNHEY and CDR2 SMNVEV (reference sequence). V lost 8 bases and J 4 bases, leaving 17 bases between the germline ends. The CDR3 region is CASSHGGGVYGYTF. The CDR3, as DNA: TGTGCCAGCTCCCACGGGGGGGGTGTCTATGGCTACACCTTC.

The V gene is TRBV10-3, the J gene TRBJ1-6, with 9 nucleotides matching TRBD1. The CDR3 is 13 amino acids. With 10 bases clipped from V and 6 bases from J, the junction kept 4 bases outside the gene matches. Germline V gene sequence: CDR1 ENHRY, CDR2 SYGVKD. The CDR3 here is CAKQGALNSPLHF. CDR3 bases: TGTGCCAAACAGGGGGCTCTTAATTCACCCCTCCACTTT.

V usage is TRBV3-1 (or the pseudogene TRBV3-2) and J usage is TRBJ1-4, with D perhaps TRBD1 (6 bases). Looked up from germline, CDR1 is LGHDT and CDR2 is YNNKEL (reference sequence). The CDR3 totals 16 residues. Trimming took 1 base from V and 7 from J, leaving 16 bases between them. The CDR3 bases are TGTGCCAGCAGCCAAGGTGTGGTGGAAGGGGGTGAAAAACTGTTTTTT. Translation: CASSQGVVEGGEKLFF.

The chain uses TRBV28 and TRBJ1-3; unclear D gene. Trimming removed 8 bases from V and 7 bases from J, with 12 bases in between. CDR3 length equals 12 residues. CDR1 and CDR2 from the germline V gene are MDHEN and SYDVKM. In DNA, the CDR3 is TGTGCCAGCGCGTCCCTTTTCAACACCATATATTTT. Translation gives CASASLFNTIYF.

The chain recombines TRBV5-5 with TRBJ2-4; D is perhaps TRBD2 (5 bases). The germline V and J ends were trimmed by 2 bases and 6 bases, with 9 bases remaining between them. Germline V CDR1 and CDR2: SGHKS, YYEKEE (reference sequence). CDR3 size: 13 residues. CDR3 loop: CASSLIGGNIQYF. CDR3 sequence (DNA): TGTGCCAGCAGCTTAATTGGAGGAAACATTCAGTACTTC. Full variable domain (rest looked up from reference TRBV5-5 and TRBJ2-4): DAGVTQSPTHLIKTRGQQVTLRCSPISGHKSVSWYQQVLGQGPQFIFQYYEKEERGRGNFPDRFSARQFPNYSSELNVNALLLGDSALYLCASSLIGGNIQYFGAGTRLSVL.

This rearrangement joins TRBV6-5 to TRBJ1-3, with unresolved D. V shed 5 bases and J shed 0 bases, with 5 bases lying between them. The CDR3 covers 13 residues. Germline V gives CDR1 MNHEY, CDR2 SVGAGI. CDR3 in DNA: TGTGCCAGCAGTAGAGACTCTGGAAACACCATATATTTT. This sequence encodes CASSRDSGNTIYF.

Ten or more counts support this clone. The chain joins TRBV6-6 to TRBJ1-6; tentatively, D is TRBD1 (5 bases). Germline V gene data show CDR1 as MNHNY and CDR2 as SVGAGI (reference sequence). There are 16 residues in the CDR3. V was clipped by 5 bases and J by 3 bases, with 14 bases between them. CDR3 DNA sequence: TGTGCCAGCAGTGCTTTTGACAGAGACTATAATTCACCCCTCCACTTT. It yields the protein CASSAFDRDYNSPLHF.

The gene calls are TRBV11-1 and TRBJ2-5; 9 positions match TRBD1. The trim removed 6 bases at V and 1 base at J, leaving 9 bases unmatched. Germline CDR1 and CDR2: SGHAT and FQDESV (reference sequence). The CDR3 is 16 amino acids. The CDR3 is CASRPRTGEGQETQYF. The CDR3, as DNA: TGTGCCAGCAGACCTAGGACAGGGGAGGGCCAAGAGACCCAGTACTTC.

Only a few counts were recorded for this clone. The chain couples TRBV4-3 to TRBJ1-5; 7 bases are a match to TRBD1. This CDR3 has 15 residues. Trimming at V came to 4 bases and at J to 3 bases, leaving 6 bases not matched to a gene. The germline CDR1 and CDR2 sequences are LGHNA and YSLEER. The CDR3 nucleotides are TGCGCCAGCAGCCCCTCGACAGGGCCCAATCAGCCCCAGCATTTT. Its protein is CASSPSTGPNQPQHF.

CDR3 DNA sequence: TGTGCCAGCAGTAGATCGTGGACAGGGGGCGCGAATGAGCAGTTCTTC. It yields the protein CASSRSWTGGANEQFF. The chain joins TRBV6-2 or TRBV6-3 to TRBJ2-1; 11 bases agree with TRBD1. The CDR3 is 16 amino acids. The germline V gene has CDR1 MNHEY and CDR2 SVGEGT. Losses at the gene ends were 5 bases for V and 7 bases for J; bases not matched to a gene: 10.

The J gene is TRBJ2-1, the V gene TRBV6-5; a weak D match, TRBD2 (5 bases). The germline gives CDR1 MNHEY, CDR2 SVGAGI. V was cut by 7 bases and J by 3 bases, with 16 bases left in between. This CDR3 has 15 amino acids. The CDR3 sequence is CASKREGSDYNEQFF. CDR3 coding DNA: TGTGCCAGCAAGAGGGAAGGATCCGACTACAATGAGCAGTTCTTC.

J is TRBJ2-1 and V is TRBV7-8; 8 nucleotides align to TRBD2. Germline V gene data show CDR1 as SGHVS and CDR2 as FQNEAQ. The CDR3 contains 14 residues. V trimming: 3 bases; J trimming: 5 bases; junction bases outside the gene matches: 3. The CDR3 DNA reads TGTGCCAGCAGCTTGGCGGGAGGTGACAATGAGCAGTTCTTC. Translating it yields CASSLAGGDNEQFF. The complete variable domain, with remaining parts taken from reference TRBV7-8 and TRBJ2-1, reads GAGVSQSPRYKVAKRGQDVALRCDPISGHVSLFWYQQALGQGPEFLTYFQNEAQLDKSGLPSDRFFAERPEGSVSTLKIQRTQQEDSAVYLCASSLAGGDNEQFFGPGTRLTVL.

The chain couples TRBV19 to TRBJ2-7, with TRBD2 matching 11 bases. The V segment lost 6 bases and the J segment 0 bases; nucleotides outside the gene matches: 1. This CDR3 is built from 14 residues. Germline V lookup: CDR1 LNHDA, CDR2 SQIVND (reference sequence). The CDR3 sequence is CASRTSGDSYEQYF. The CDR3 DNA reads TGTGCCAGTAGGACTAGCGGGGACTCCTACGAGCAGTACTTC.